These 30 T cell receptor beta chains came from one sample sequenced in a study of CD8+CD57+ T cells in acquired aplastic anemia. Genomic DNA acted as the template from which TCR beta VDJ combination and CDR3 sequence profiling were carried out. Each CDR3 protein is one row after TCRdb ran MiXCR on the reads. The table has around 430,000 distinct CDR3 sequences, over 25% seen once; the top ten hold 0.82%. Patients who underwent sequencing had shown CD8+CD57+ cell expansion by flow cytometry. The sample was sorted CD4+, CD8+, or CD8+CD57+ T cells (not recorded which) from PBMCs. The receptors shown here come from a human donor with aplastic anemia.

V gene TRBV2 combines with J gene TRBJ1-5; a weak D match, TRBD1 (5 bases). V lost 4 bases, J lost 7 bases, and 8 bases lay in between. This CDR3 spans 12 amino acids. Germline V gene data show CDR1 as SNHLY and CDR2 as FYNNEI. For the CDR3, the DNA is TGTGCCAGCAGTGTAAGGGGACAGCCCCAGCATTTT. It is translated as CASSVRGQPQHF. The entire variable domain, with the rest obtained from reference TRBV2 and TRBJ1-5, is as follows: EPEVTQTPSHQVTQMGQEVILRCVPISNHLYFYWYRQILGQKVEFLVSFYNNEISEKSEIFDDQFSVERPDGSNFTLKIRSTKLEDSAMYFCASSVRGQPQHFGDGTRLSIL.

The rearrangement joins TRBV25-1 to TRBJ2-7; D is possibly TRBD2 (6 bases). The CDR3 totals 15 residues. Germline CDR1 MGHDK, CDR2 SYGVNS. Trimming cost V 5 bases and J 0 bases, with 14 bases left between them. The CDR3 DNA is TGTGCCAGCAGTTTATGGGTGGGGGGCTCCTACGAGCAGTACTTC. It yields the protein CASSLWVGGSYEQYF.

This clonotype has ten or more counts. The chain joins TRBV14 to TRBJ2-7; TRBD1 is a possible D gene (5 bases). The length of the CDR3 is 15 residues. Trimming took 4 bases from V and 2 from J, leaving 15 bases between them. Germline-derived CDR1 and CDR2 are SGHDN and FVKESK. Here the CDR3 DNA reads TGTGCCAGCAGCCCCAGTTGGGGCGACACCTACGAGCAGTACTTC. The encoded protein is CASSPSWGDTYEQYF. The variable domain in full, with the rest retrieved from reference TRBV14 and TRBJ2-7, is EAGVTQFPSHSVIEKGQTVTLRCDPISGHDNLYWYRRVMGKEIKFLLHFVKESKQDESGMPNNRFLAERTGGTYSTLKVQPAELEDSGVYFCASSPSWGDTYEQYFGPGTRLTVT.

This clonotype was recorded many times. The chain combines TRBV19 with TRBJ1-5, with D possibly TRBD1 on 5 matching bases. Germline CDR1 and CDR2: LNHDA and SQIVND (reference sequence). Trimming pared 7 bases from V and 6 bases from J, leaving 13 bases between. The CDR3 covers 13 residues. This CDR3 reads CASTRGPGQPQHF. DNA of the CDR3: TGTGCCAGTACACGGGGCCCAGGTCAGCCCCAGCATTTT.

Concerning this clonotype itself: A much larger clone differs by one base, so this may be a read error. This likely comes from a read error, as the CDR3 has no conserved phenylalanine or tryptophan at its end. This chain uses TRBV19 with TRBJ1-3, with D maybe TRBD1 (6 bases). The V end was cut by 5 bases, the J end by 4 bases, with 9 bases between. The CDR3 length is 13 residues. Germline assignment: CDR1 LNHDA and CDR2 SQIVND (reference sequence). The CDR3 spells CASSWTAGNTIYS. The CDR3 nucleotides are TGTGCCAGTAGTTGGACAGCAGGAAACACCATATATTCT.

This clonotype was seen a handful of times. The V and J genes are TRBV11-2 and TRBJ1-3; TRBD1 matches at 8 bases. Germline CDR1 and CDR2: SGHAT and FQNNGV. V lost 2 bases and J lost 2; bases outside the gene matches: 8. This CDR3 spans 17 amino acids. This chain's CDR3 is CASSLKVTGEAGNTIYF. The CDR3 DNA reads TGTGCCAGCAGCTTAAAGGTGACAGGGGAAGCTGGAAACACCATATATTTT. Together with reference TRBV11-2 and TRBJ1-3, the CDR3 gives the full variable domain: EAGVAQSPRYKIIEKRQSVAFWCNPISGHATLYWYQQILGQGPKLLIQFQNNGVVDDSQLPKDRFSAERLKGVDSTLKIQPAKLEDSAVYLCASSLKVTGEAGNTIYFGEGSWLTVV.

This clonotype showed up just a few times. The chain uses TRBV15 and TRBJ2-7; D tentatively fits TRBD1 or TRBD2 (6 bases each). From germline, CDR1 is LNHNV and CDR2 YYDKDF (reference sequence). V was clipped by 4 bases and J by 1 base, with 14 bases between them. CDR3 length: 15 amino acids. This CDR3 reads CATSNEQGGSYEQYF. The CDR3, as DNA: TGTGCCACCAGCAACGAACAGGGAGGTTCCTACGAGCAGTACTTC.

Ten or more counts support this clonotype. This chain uses TRBV19 with TRBJ1-6; TRBD1 might be the D (5 bases). Trimming pared 5 bases from V and 13 bases from J, leaving 18 bases between. From germline, CDR1 is LNHDA and CDR2 SQIVND (reference sequence). The CDR3 contains 14 residues. The CDR3 protein is CASSQTAVSSPLHF. The CDR3 region has the DNA TGTGCCAGTAGTCAGACAGCGGTCTCTTCGCCCCTCCACTTT.

The rearrangement uses TRBV15 and TRBJ2-3; 9 bases agree with TRBD1. The V segment lost 3 bases and the J segment 2 bases; nucleotides outside the gene matches: 6. Germline assignment: CDR1 LNHNV and CDR2 YYDKDF (reference sequence). The CDR3 consists of 16 residues. CDR3 coding DNA: TGTGCCACCAGCAGGGGACAGGGAGGGGTCACAGATACGCAGTATTTT. It codes for CATSRGQGGVTDTQYF.

The chain uses TRBV25-1 and TRBJ2-2; tentative D call: TRBD2 (5 bases). Germline CDR1 and CDR2: MGHDK and SYGVNS. V was shortened by 2 bases and J by 3 bases, with 10 bases between the two germline ends. The CDR3 has 15 amino acids. CDR3 sequence reads: CASSERGKDTGELFF. The DNA for the CDR3 is TGTGCCAGCAGTGAAAGAGGGAAGGACACCGGGGAGCTGTTTTTT. Filled out from reference TRBV25-1 and TRBJ2-2, the complete variable domain reads EADIYQTPRYLVIGTGKKITLECSQTMGHDKMYWYQQDPGMELHLIHYSYGVNSTEKGDLSSESTVSRIRTEHFPLTLESARPSHTSQYLCASSERGKDTGELFFGEGSRLTVL.

This clonotype was seen at least ten times. The chain joins TRBV5-1 to TRBJ1-2; no definite D call. CDR3 length equals 13 residues. Germline V gives CDR1 SGHRS, CDR2 YFSETQ. V gave up 2 bases and J gave up 6 bases, with 11 bases separating them. CDR3 in DNA: TGCGCCAGCAGCTTCGCCGCCGGGGATGGCTACACCTTC. This codes for CASSFAAGDGYTF. The variable domain in full, with the rest retrieved from reference TRBV5-1 and TRBJ1-2, is KAGVTQTPRYLIKTRGQQVTLSCSPISGHRSVSWYQQTPGQGLQFLFEYFSETQRNKGNFPGRFSGRQFSNSRSEMNVSTLELGDSALYLCASSFAAGDGYTFGSGTRLTVV.

This chain connects TRBV12-5 to TRBJ2-3; the D gene is possibly TRBD2 (6 bases). V lost 1 base, J lost 2 bases, and 7 bases lay in between. Germline V gene sequence: CDR1 LGHNT, CDR2 FRNRAP. The CDR3 covers 14 residues. Here the CDR3 DNA reads TGTGCTAGTGGTTTGGGGGGGGACACAGATACGCAGTATTTT. It codes for CASGLGGDTDTQYF.

The sample holds a few counts of this clonotype. This chain links TRBV7-9 with TRBJ2-5, with 9 nucleotides matching TRBD2. The CDR3 spans 16 residues. The ends lost 4 bases at V and 5 bases at J; junction bases unmatched: 11. The germline V gene has CDR1 SEHNR and CDR2 FQNEAQ (reference sequence). CDR3 nucleotides: TGTGCCAGCAGCTCCCTAGGTAGCGGGGGAGCGGAGACCCAGTACTTC. This encodes CASSSLGSGGAETQYF.

This clonotype has just a few counts. The chain carries TRBV20-1 and TRBJ1-1, with D unresolved. The CDR3 sequence is 12 residues long. The germline gives CDR1 DFQATT, CDR2 SNEGSKA (reference sequence). The germline V and J ends were trimmed by 3 bases and 1 base, with 6 bases remaining between them. CDR3 protein: CSASPGNTEAFF. The CDR3 DNA is TGCAGTGCTAGTCCGGGGAACACTGAAGCTTTCTTT.

This clonotype has more than one count but fewer than ten. This sequence joins TRBV6-1 and TRBJ1-6; 7 positions match TRBD1. Germline CDR1 reads MNHNS; CDR2 reads SASEGT. CDR3 length equals 16 residues. V shed 3 bases, J shed 4 bases, and the junction held 6 bases outside the gene matches. The CDR3 loop is CASSDPGGMYNSPLHF. DNA for the CDR3: TGTGCCAGCAGTGACCCAGGGGGGATGTATAATTCACCCCTCCACTTT.

This sequence joins TRBV10-2 and TRBJ2-7; a weak D match, TRBD1 (5 bases). Germline V lookup: CDR1 WSHSY, CDR2 SAAADI. Trimming took 2 bases from V and 2 from J, leaving 10 bases between them. The CDR3 is 14 residues long. CDR3 sequence (DNA): TGCGCCAGCAGTGAGGCAGGGCGAACCTACGAGCAGTACTTC. Translation: CASSEAGRTYEQYF.

The rearrangement joins TRBV2 to TRBJ2-3; 8 nucleotides line up with TRBD2. Trimming removed 6 bases from V and 2 bases from J; junction bases left unmatched: 7. The CDR3 contains 15 residues. Per the germline V gene, CDR1 is SNHLY and CDR2 is FYNNEI. As DNA, the CDR3 is TGTGCCAGCAGCCAGGAGCGGGAGATCACAGATACGCAGTATTTT. This sequence encodes CASSQEREITDTQYF.

This clonotype was seen only once. This chain links TRBV15 with TRBJ2-6; 11 bases fit TRBD2. Germline V gene data show CDR1 as LNHNV and CDR2 as YYDKDF (reference sequence). V lost 0 bases and J lost 3; bases outside the gene matches: 7. This CDR3 is 19 amino acids long. The CDR3 region is CATSREFSGRAGGANVLTF. The CDR3 DNA is TGTGCCACCAGCAGAGAATTTAGCGGGAGGGCCGGTGGGGCCAACGTCCTGACTTTC.

This chain joins TRBV12-3 or TRBV12-4 and TRBJ2-2; TRBD2 matches 9 bases. CDR3 length: 16 amino acids. After removal of 7 bases from V and 2 bases from J, the junction contained 8 bases not matched to a gene. CDR3 residues: CASTIQTSGNTGELFF. The CDR3 DNA reads TGTGCCAGCACCATCCAGACTAGCGGTAACACCGGGGAGCTGTTTTTT.

This clonotype was counted between two and nine times. This chain connects TRBV2 to TRBJ2-1, with TRBD2 matching over 12 bases. Trimming cost V 7 bases and J 4 bases; bases outside gene matches: 5. The CDR3 contains 15 residues. CDR1 is SNHLY, CDR2 FYNNEI, per germline. CDR3 coding DNA: TGTGCCAGCACCCGGACTAGCGGGATGTACAATGAGCAGTTCTTC. It yields the protein CASTRTSGMYNEQFF. Together with reference TRBV2 and TRBJ2-1, the CDR3 gives the full variable domain: EPEVTQTPSHQVTQMGQEVILRCVPISNHLYFYWYRQILGQKVEFLVSFYNNEISEKSEIFDDQFSVERPDGSNFTLKIRSTKLEDSAMYFCASTRTSGMYNEQFFGPGTRLTVL.

This clonotype was counted ten times or more. The chain employs TRBV10-3 and TRBJ1-5, with a tentative D call TRBD1 (5 bases). V dropped 2 bases and J dropped 6 bases, with 8 bases sitting between them. The length of the CDR3 is 13 residues. The germline V gene encodes CDR1 ENHRY and CDR2 SYGVKD. The CDR3 sequence is CAISETGPQPQHF. The CDR3 bases are TGTGCCATCAGTGAGACAGGACCTCAGCCCCAGCATTTT.

There are a few counts of this clonotype. V usage is TRBV4-1 and J usage is TRBJ2-1; the D is unclear. V lost 3 bases to trimming and J lost 7 bases, with 7 bases between them. This CDR3 contains 12 residues. Germline CDR1 reads MGHRA; CDR2 reads YSYEKL. The CDR3 DNA is TGCGCCAGCAGCCATGGAGCTAATGAGCAGTTCTTC. It specifies CASSHGANEQFF.

This clonotype was observed a handful of times. V gene TRBV9 combines with J gene TRBJ1-2; D is perhaps TRBD1 (5 bases). The V gene's germline CDR1 is SGDLS and CDR2 YYNGEE. V shed 1 base and J shed 1 base, with 17 bases lying between them. This CDR3 is 17 amino acids long. The CDR3 DNA reads TGTGCCAGCAGCGTAACCCCGGGACGGACGAATAACTATGGCTACACCTTC. Protein sequence: CASSVTPGRTNNYGYTF.

The rearrangement links TRBV30 to TRBJ1-2; D gene unclear. There are 11 residues in the CDR3. The germline gives CDR1 GTSNPN, CDR2 SVGIG (reference sequence). Trimming took 1 base from V and 4 from J, leaving 4 bases between them. The CDR3 DNA sequence: TGTGCCTGGAGTGCCCTCTATGGCTACACCTTC. Its protein is CAWSALYGYTF. The full variable domain, rest sourced from reference TRBV30 and TRBJ1-2, is SQTIHQWPATLVQPVGSPLSLECTVEGTSNPNLYWYRQAAGRGLQLLFYSVGIGQISSEVPQNLSASRPQDRQFILSSKKLLLSDSGFYLCAWSALYGYTFGSGTRLTVV.

This chain uses TRBV5-1 with TRBJ2-2; the D gene is possibly TRBD1 (6 bases). The CDR3 contains 14 residues. The germline V gene has CDR1 SGHRS and CDR2 YFSETQ. The V end was cut by 6 bases, the J end by 4 bases, with 13 bases between. Here the CDR3 DNA reads TGCGCCAGCACCCTACAGGGTGGCACCGGGGAGCTGTTTTTT. It is translated as CASTLQGGTGELFF.

This clonotype came up many times. The V call is TRBV10-3, the J call TRBJ2-7; 11 bases agree with TRBD2. Germline lookup yields CDR1 ENHRY and CDR2 SYGVKD. The CDR3 has 15 residues. Losses at the gene ends were 2 bases for V and 0 bases for J; bases not matched to a gene: 0. The CDR3 DNA is TGTGCCATCAGTGAGGGGACTAGCGGCTCCTACGAGCAGTACTTC. It encodes CAISEGTSGSYEQYF.

V gene TRBV11-2 combines with J gene TRBJ1-3; 8 positions match TRBD1. Trimming removed 0 bases from V and 0 bases from J; junction bases left unmatched: 13. The CDR3 loop spans 20 amino acids. The V gene's germline CDR1 is SGHAT and CDR2 FQNNGV. This CDR3 is CASSLDRTGSLLSSGNTIYF. CDR3 sequence (DNA): TGTGCCAGCAGCTTAGATAGGACAGGGTCCCTACTGAGCTCTGGAAACACCATATATTTT.

The rearrangement joins TRBV9 to TRBJ1-1; the match to TRBD1 covers 8 bases. The CDR3 is 15 amino acids. CDR1 and CDR2 from the germline V gene are SGDLS and YYNGEE. V shed 0 bases and J 5 bases; nucleotides not matched to a gene: 6. DNA for the CDR3: TGTGCCAGCAGCGTAGAGGACAGGGTGGGGACTGAAGCTTTCTTT. Translation gives CASSVEDRVGTEAFF.

The chain links TRBV2 to TRBJ1-4, with TRBD1 matching over 9 bases. This CDR3 region has 15 residues. Trimming cost V 8 bases and J 7 bases; bases outside gene matches: 11. CDR1 is SNHLY, CDR2 FYNNEI, per germline. This chain's CDR3 is CASRRTGADGEKLFF. For the CDR3, the DNA is TGTGCCAGCCGGAGGACAGGGGCTGATGGTGAAAAACTGTTTTTT.

The chain has TRBV6-1 and TRBJ2-5; the D gene is possibly TRBD1 (6 bases). The germline V and J ends were trimmed by 6 bases and 4 bases, with 12 bases remaining between them. The CDR3 has 13 residues. The V gene's germline CDR1 is MNHNS and CDR2 SASEGT. The CDR3 nucleotides are TGTGCCAGCAGCCCTACAGGGTTAGAGACCCAGTACTTC. This encodes CASSPTGLETQYF.